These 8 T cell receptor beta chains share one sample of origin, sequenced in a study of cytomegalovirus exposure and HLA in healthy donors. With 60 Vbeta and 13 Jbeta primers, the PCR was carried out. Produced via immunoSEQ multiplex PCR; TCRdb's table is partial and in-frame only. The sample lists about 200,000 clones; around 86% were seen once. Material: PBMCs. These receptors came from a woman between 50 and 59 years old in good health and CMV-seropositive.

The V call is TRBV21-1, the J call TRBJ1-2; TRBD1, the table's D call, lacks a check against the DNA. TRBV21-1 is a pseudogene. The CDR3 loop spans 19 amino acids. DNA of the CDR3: TGTGCCAGCAGCAAAGCAGGGGGGGACAGGGTCTTCCTTTCCTGTGGCTACACCTTC. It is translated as CASSKAGGDRVFLSCGYTF.

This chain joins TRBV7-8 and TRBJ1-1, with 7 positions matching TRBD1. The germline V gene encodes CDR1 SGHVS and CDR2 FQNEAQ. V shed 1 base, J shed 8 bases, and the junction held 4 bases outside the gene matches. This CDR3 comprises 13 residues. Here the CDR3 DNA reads TGTGCCAGCAGCTTAGGGGGACAGCCAGAAGCTTTCTTT. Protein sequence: CASSLGGQPEAFF.

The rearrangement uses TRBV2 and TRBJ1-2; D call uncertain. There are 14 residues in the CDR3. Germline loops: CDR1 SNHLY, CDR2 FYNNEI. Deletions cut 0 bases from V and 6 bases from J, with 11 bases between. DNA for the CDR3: TGTGCCAGCAGTGAAGCGCTTCGAGGGAATGGCTACACCTTC. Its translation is CASSEALRGNGYTF.

The CDR3 spells CATSRLFSEGLYEQYF. The CDR3 bases are TGTGCCACCAGCAGGCTCTTCTCGGAGGGCCTCTACGAGCAGTACTTC. V usage is TRBV15 and J usage is TRBJ2-5; a weak D match, TRBD2 (6 bases). The DNA end is more similar to TRBJ2-7, so the J call may be wrong. Germline CDR1 is LNHNV and CDR2 is YYDKDF (reference sequence). This CDR3 spans 16 amino acids.

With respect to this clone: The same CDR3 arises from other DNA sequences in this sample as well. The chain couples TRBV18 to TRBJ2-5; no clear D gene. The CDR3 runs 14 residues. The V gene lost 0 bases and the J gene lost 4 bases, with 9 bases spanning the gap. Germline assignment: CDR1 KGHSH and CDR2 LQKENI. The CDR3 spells CASSPPGRGETQYF. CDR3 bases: TGTGCCAGCTCACCACCGGGTAGAGGAGAGACCCAGTACTTC.

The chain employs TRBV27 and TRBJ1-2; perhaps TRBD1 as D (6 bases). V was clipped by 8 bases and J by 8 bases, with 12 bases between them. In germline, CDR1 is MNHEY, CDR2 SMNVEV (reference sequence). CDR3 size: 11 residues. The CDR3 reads CASRNTGGYTF. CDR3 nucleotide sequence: TGTGCCAGCCGTAACACAGGGGGCTACACCTTC.

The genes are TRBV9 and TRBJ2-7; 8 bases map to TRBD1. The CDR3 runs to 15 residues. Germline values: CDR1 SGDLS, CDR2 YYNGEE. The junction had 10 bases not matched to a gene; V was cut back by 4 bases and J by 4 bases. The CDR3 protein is CASSRTPGQEYEQYF. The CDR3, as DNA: TGTGCCAGCAGCAGAACGCCGGGACAGGAGTACGAGCAGTACTTC. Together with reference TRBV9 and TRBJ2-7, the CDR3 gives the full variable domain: DSGVTQTPKHLITATGQRVTLRCSPRSGDLSVYWYQQSLDQGLQFLIQYYNGEERAKGNILERFSAQQFPDLHSELNLSSLELGDSALYFCASSRTPGQEYEQYFGPGTRLTVT.

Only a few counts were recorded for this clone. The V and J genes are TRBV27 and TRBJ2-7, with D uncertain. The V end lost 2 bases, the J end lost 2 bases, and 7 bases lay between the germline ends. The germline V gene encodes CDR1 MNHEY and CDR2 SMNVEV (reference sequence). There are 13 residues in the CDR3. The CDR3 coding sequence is TGTGCCAGCAGTTTAGGGCCTACCTACGAGCAGTACTTC. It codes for CASSLGPTYEQYF.